This entry is about one T cell receptor (beta chain). The antigen this receptor binds is unknown. The record has no base qualities; no much larger clone is one base away. Profiling of TCR beta VDJ combinations and CDR3 sequences used genomic DNA as the template. An Illumina HiSeq 2000 was the platform used for TCR repertoire sequencing. From the authors' description of their analysis: TRBV/TRBJ rearrangement plots, CDR3 size and DJ length profiles, and Simpson's diversity index were used to assess repertoires. The most abundant DNA sequence in the deep sequencing data was defined as the immunodominant clone. CDR3 amino acid sequences were screened for sharing across subjects and were compared with published repertoires and the VDJdb database. TCRdb reanalyzed the raw reads on its own, using fastp at Q25 for trimming and MiXCR for clone calling, and kept in-frame beta chains. Merged by CDR3 protein, the rows form single entries marked with the most common genes and DNA. TCRdb's processing, not the authors', yielded these V and J calls. The sample has roughly 190,000 distinct CDR3 sequences on record, approximately 48% of them singletons. The ten largest clones capture around 9.7% of the sample.

The patients picked for sequencing were ones in whom flow cytometry had shown an expansion of CD8+CD57+ cells. Every patient had severe acquired aplastic anemia, diagnosed using the International Study of Aplastic Anemia and Agranulocytosis and Camitta criteria. At the time blood was sampled, none of the patients had received any therapy. In the study, sorted CD4+ and CD8+ blood T cells from patients with severe aplastic anemia and from healthy subjects underwent deep sequencing of TCR repertoires. In the USA, patient enrollment took place under clinicaltrials.gov protocols 00001620, 01623167, 00001397, 00071045, 00081523 and 00961064. Ficoll-Paque density gradient centrifugation was used to isolate peripheral blood mononuclear cells. Before DNA extraction, CD4+ and CD8+ T cells were sorted by FACS or by magnetic beads. The sample belongs to a study of CD8+CD57+ T cells in acquired aplastic anemia (dated by TCRdb to 2017 to 2018). Regarding the complete study: A mean of approximately 2.9 ug of DNA, ranging from about 0.2 to 27.4 ug, was extracted from sorted CD4+ and CD8+ cells. CD8+CD57+ expansion was defined as a frequency above the mean frequency observed in healthy subjects.

The CDR3 numbers 14 residues from cysteine through phenylalanine. Of the read, only the CDR3 DNA is kept; its 42 bases are in frame from base 1. Reading the germline V gene gives CDR1 SGHDN and CDR2 FVKESK. V is cut by 2 bases and J by 10 bases, and the space between the germline ends is 12 bases. Study-level results and caveats: Around 28 CD8+ CDR3 sequences were found to be shared between patients and controls, but these sequences appeared to be highly expressed in patients and within the immunodominant clones of the patients. No significant difference in CD8+ Simpson's diversity was found between patients and healthy controls (P=0.060).

The receptor chain draws on TRBV14 and TRBJ1-6, with TRBD1 tentatively as D gene (5 bases match). The clonotype originates from a human donor with aplastic anemia. Sequenced material: sorted CD4+, CD8+, or CD8+CD57+ T cells (not recorded which) from PBMCs. CDR3 loop: CASSQTSGYSPLHF. Read as DNA, the sequence is TGTGCCAGCAGCCAAACCTCAGGGTACTCACCCCTCCACTTT.